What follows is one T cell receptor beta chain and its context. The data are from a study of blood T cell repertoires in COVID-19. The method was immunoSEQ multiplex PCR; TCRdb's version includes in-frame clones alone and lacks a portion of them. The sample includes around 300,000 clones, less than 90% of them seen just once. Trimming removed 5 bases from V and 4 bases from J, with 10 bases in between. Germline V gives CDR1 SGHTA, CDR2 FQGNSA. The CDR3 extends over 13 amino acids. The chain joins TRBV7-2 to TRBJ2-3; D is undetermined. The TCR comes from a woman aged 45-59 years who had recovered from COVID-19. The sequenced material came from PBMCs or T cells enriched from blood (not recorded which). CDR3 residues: CASSKNRADTQYF. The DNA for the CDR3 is TGTGCCAGCAGCAAAAACCGGGCAGATACGCAGTATTTT.